The T cell receptor (beta chain) under discussion was sequenced for a study of T cells in Graves' hyperthyroidism and ophthalmopathy. RNA transcripts yielded amplified TCR beta CDR3 regions. A first-round RT-PCR of the TCR CDR3 used the HTBI primer set. TCRdb independently ran MiXCR on the multiplex PCR reads; one entry per CDR3 protein. This sample yields about 420,000 distinct CDR3 sequences, of which around 15% are seen a single time; more than 4.5% belongs to the top ten. From germline, CDR1 is MNHEY and CDR2 SMNVEV (reference sequence). Between the trimmed V and J ends, which lost 5 bases and 6 bases, there was a span of 14 bases. CDR3 length equals 13 residues. The table lists this clonotype with many counts.

The clonotype was recovered from a woman aged 18-29 years with Graves' hyperthyroidism. Source material: blood. This rearrangement joins TRBV27 to TRBJ2-7, with D possibly being TRBD2 (5 bases). The CDR3 coding sequence is TGTGCCAGCAGTCCCTCGACCAGCGGCGAGCAGTACTTC. It is translated as CASSPSTSGEQYF.